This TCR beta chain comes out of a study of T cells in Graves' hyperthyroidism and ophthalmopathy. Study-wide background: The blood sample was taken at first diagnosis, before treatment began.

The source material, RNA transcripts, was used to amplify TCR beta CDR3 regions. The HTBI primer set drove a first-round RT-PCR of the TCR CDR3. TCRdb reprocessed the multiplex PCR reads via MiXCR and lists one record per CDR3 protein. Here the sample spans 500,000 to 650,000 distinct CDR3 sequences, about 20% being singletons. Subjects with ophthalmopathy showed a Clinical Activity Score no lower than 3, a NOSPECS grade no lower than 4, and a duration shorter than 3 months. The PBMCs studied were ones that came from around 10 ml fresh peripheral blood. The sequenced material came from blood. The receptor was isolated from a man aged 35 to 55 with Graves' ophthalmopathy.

The CDR3 loop reads CASSDERGAGNTIYF. The CDR3 region has the DNA TGTGCCAGCAGTGACGAAAGGGGTGCTGGAAACACCATATATTTT. The V and J genes are TRBV25-1 and TRBJ1-3; perhaps TRBD1 as D (5 bases). The V gene's germline CDR1 is MGHDK and CDR2 SYGVNS. CDR3 length: 15 amino acids. V was clipped by 3 bases and J by 2 bases, with 11 bases between them. The whole variable domain, filled in from reference TRBV25-1 and TRBJ1-3, reads EADIYQTPRYLVIGTGKKITLECSQTMGHDKMYWYQQDPGMELHLIHYSYGVNSTEKGDLSSESTVSRIRTEHFPLTLESARPSHTSQYLCASSDERGAGNTIYFGEGSWLTVV.